A selection of T cell receptor beta chains follows, all from one sample in a study of T cell responses to AZD1222 COVID-19 vaccine. Sequenced by immunoSEQ multiplex PCR; TCRdb stores in-frame clones only, minus some. The sample holds some 99,000 clones, around 90% seen once. Sequencing was performed on peripheral blood, taken on day 0 of MenACWY control vaccination. The receptors originated from an adult in good health. Both conserved end residues are part of each CDR3. The order of the fields is CDR3 protein, CDR3 DNA, D gene, clone size, J gene, V gene, CDR3 length. A D gene is named only where the DNA matches it firmly. Clone size is not always given. Where it is, it says once, few, many or a class for expanded clones.

CDR3: CASSEQGEHYSADTQYF; DNA: TGTGCCAGCAGTGAGCAGGGAGAACATTATAGTGCAGATACGCAGTATTTT; D: -; size: -; J: TRBJ2-3; V: TRBV6-1; length: 17
CDR3: CASSVIPHRGNSPLHF; DNA: TGTGCCAGCAGCGTAATACCCCACAGGGGGAATTCACCCCTCCACTTT; D: TRBD1; size: -; J: TRBJ1-6; V: TRBV5-6; length: 16
CDR3: CASSFAGGDGYTF; DNA: TGTGCCAGCAGCTTTGCGGGGGGGGATGGCTACACCTTC; D: -; size: -; J: TRBJ1-2; V: TRBV7-9; length: 13
CDR3: CASSSVQGVLSEQYF; DNA: TGTGCCAGCAGCTCGGTACAGGGGGTATTGTCCGAGCAGTACTTC; D: TRBD1; size: -; J: TRBJ2-7; V: TRBV11-1; length: 15
CDR3: CATSRDRRFRELFF; DNA: TGTGCCACCAGCAGAGATCGAAGATTCAGGGAACTGTTTTTT; D: -; size: -; J: TRBJ1-4; V: TRBV15; length: 14
CDR3: CASSTRTGANQETQYF; DNA: TGCGCCAGCAGCACCCGGACAGGGGCCAACCAAGAGACCCAGTACTTC; D: TRBD1; size: -; J: TRBJ2-5; V: TRBV5-1; length: 16
CDR3: CASSLNIRAQAFF; DNA: TGTGCCAGCAGTTTGAATATCCGGGCCCAAGCTTTCTTT; D: -; size: -; J: TRBJ1-1; V: TRBV6-2/TRBV6-3; length: 13
CDR3: CASSPQGTQNTEAFF; DNA: TGTGCCAGCAGCCCCCAGGGGACTCAAAACACTGAAGCTTTCTTT; D: -; size: -; J: TRBJ1-1; V: TRBV9; length: 15
CDR3: CASSLDQAGEQYF; DNA: TGTGCCAGCAGCTTAGACCAGGCGGGAGAGCAGTACTTC; D: -; size: -; J: TRBJ2-7; V: TRBV5-6; length: 13
CDR3: CASSPVGHSGNTIYF; DNA: TGCGCCAGCAGCCCGGTAGGCCACTCTGGAAACACCATATATTTT; D: -; size: once; J: TRBJ1-3; V: TRBV5-1; length: 15
CDR3: CASRYGTGGDGNTIYF; DNA: TGTGCCAGTAGATACGGGACAGGGGGCGACGGAAACACCATATATTTT; D: TRBD1; size: -; J: TRBJ1-3; V: TRBV6-5; length: 16
CDR3: CASSIWFTSYEQYF; DNA: TGTGCCAGTAGTATATGGTTCACCTCCTACGAGCAGTACTTC; D: -; size: -; J: TRBJ2-7; V: TRBV19; length: 14
CDR3: CASSPVPLAEAFF; DNA: TGTGCCAGCAGCCCAGTTCCTTTGGCTGAAGCTTTCTTT; D: -; size: -; J: TRBJ1-1; V: TRBV5-4; length: 13
CDR3: CASSPASEQYF; DNA: TGTGCCAGCAGTCCCGCGTCGGAGCAGTACTTC; D: -; size: -; J: TRBJ2-7; V: TRBV6-2/TRBV6-3; length: 11
CDR3: CASSLTPRDRGYEQYF; DNA: TGTGCCAGCAGCTTAACCCCCCGGGACAGGGGATACGAGCAGTACTTC; D: TRBD1; size: -; J: TRBJ2-7; V: TRBV5-5; length: 16
CDR3: CASSLDRKVPEAFF; DNA: TGCGCCAGCAGCCTCGACCGAAAGGTTCCTGAAGCTTTCTTT; D: -; size: -; J: TRBJ1-1; V: TRBV5-1; length: 14
CDR3: CASSIGTSGSYEQYF; DNA: TGTGCCAGTAGTATAGGGACTAGCGGGTCCTACGAGCAGTACTTC; D: TRBD2; size: -; J: TRBJ2-7; V: TRBV19; length: 15